These T cell receptor beta chains were read from a single sample in a study of T cell responses to AZD1222 COVID-19 vaccine. TCRdb's table, derived via immunoSEQ multiplex PCR, lists solely in-frame clones and lacks some. The sample includes 85,000 to 130,000 clones, about 89% of them seen just once. Sample: peripheral blood, taken 28 days after the second dose of the MenACWY control vaccine. These TCRs come from an adult who received the MenACWY meningococcal vaccine as a control. Each CDR3 is given with its conserved first and last residue. A D gene is named only where the DNA matches it firmly. Where a row states a size, it is once, few, many or the class of an expanded clone; other rows omit it.

CDR3: CASSLTQNTEAFF
DNA: TGTGCCAGCAGCTTGACACAGAACACTGAAGCTTTCTTT
D: NA
V: TRBV7-3
size: NA
J: TRBJ1-1

CDR3: CASSYGQGASGTEAFF
DNA: TGTGCCAGCAGCTACGGACAGGGGGCGTCGGGCACTGAAGCTTTCTTT
D: TRBD1
V: TRBV6-6
size: few
J: TRBJ1-1

CDR3: CASSQDTSPYNEQFF
DNA: TGTGCCAGCAGCCAAGATACCTCTCCTTACAATGAGCAGTTCTTC
D: NA
V: TRBV14
size: NA
J: TRBJ2-1

CDR3: CASSFEPPLQAFF
DNA: TGTGCCAGCAGCTTCGAACCGCCCTTGCAAGCTTTCTTT
D: NA
V: TRBV5-5
size: NA
J: TRBJ1-1

CDR3: CASSQATAQETQYF
DNA: TGTGCCAGCAGCCAAGCTACAGCACAAGAGACCCAGTACTTC
D: NA
V: TRBV3-1/TRBV3-2
size: NA
J: TRBJ2-5

CDR3: CASSQRAVDRGPHDF
DNA: TGTGCCAGCAGCCAAAGAGCCGTCGACAGGGGTCCCCATGACTTC
D: TRBD1
V: TRBV3-1/TRBV3-2
size: once
J: TRBJ2-7

CDR3: CASRDFPLTETTYGYTF
DNA: TGTGCCAGCAGAGACTTCCCTCTTACAGAAACTACCTATGGCTACACCTTC
D: NA
V: TRBV6-4
size: NA
J: TRBJ1-2

CDR3: CASSPPGRASPGNTIYF
DNA: TGTGCCAGCTCACCTCCAGGGCGAGCTTCCCCTGGAAACACCATATATTTT
D: NA
V: TRBV18
size: NA
J: TRBJ1-3

CDR3: CSVDQGAGEQFF
DNA: TGCAGCGTTGATCAGGGAGCGGGTGAGCAGTTCTTC
D: NA
V: TRBV29-1
size: NA
J: TRBJ2-1

CDR3: CASSPTGQLSNSPLHF
DNA: TGTGCCAGCAGCCCCACCGGACAGCTTTCGAATTCACCCCTCCACTTT
D: NA
V: TRBV5-6
size: NA
J: TRBJ1-6